This T cell receptor beta chain emerged from a study of blood T cell repertoires in COVID-19. Study at large: Specimens from acute and convalescent COVID-19 originated in the United States, Italy and Spain.

The junction had 3 bases not matched to a gene; V was cut back by 8 bases and J by 0 bases. CDR3 size: 15 residues. Germline lookup yields CDR1 WNHNN and CDR2 SYGVQD (reference sequence). TCRdb keeps only in-frame clones here, not all; method: immunoSEQ multiplex PCR. The table lists 350,000 to 500,000 clones, about 87% of them singletons. In Seattle, patients joined the study during active infection and were tracked longitudinally. This clonotype was sampled from a man aged 18 to 29 with COVID-19, enrolled during active disease. This chain connects TRBV10-1 to TRBJ2-3; 12 nucleotides match TRBD2. Sequences were obtained from peripheral blood. For the CDR3, the DNA is TGCGCCAGCCCCACTAGCGGGGGGAGCACAGATACGCAGTATTTT. This encodes CASPTSGGSTDTQYF.